The rows below give T cell receptor beta chains drawn from one sample of a study of CD8 T cells in Susac syndrome. One entry per CDR3 protein, called by TCRdb with MiXCR from the immunoSEQ multiplex PCR reads. The sample yields approximately 260,000 distinct CDR3 sequences, 90% to 97% seen once. Sequenced: CD4+ T cells from PBMCs. All receptors derive from a human donor with Susac syndrome. The CDR3 runs from the conserved cysteine through the conserved F or W. Each record gives: clone size, D gene, V gene, J gene, CDR3 DNA, CDR3 protein. A D gene is named only where the DNA matches it firmly. Clone size is shown for a subset of rows, as once, few, many or a class of expanded clone.

clone size: -; D gene: -; V gene: TRBV18; J gene: TRBJ2-1; CDR3 DNA: TGTGCCAGCTCACCTTTGGAAGGGGGAGCGGGAGAGCAGTTCTTC; CDR3 protein: CASSPLEGGAGEQFF
clone size: -; D gene: TRBD2; V gene: TRBV2; J gene: TRBJ2-1; CDR3 DNA: TGTGCCAGCATGAATAGCGGGAGTGATGAGCAGTTCTTC; CDR3 protein: CASMNSGSDEQFF
clone size: once; D gene: TRBD2; V gene: TRBV27; J gene: TRBJ2-7; CDR3 DNA: TGTGCCAGCAGTCTAACTAGCGGGTTTCCTCAAGAGCAGTACTTC; CDR3 protein: CASSLTSGFPQEQYF
clone size: -; D gene: -; V gene: TRBV3-1; J gene: TRBJ2-5; CDR3 DNA: TGTGCCAGCAGCCAAGATTTGGGATCGGGAGTAGGGAGCGAGACCCAGTACTTC; CDR3 protein: CASSQDLGSGVGSETQYF
clone size: once; D gene: TRBD2; V gene: TRBV2; J gene: TRBJ2-3; CDR3 DNA: TGTGCCAGCAGTGTGTTCGGGACTAGCTACGATACGCAGTATTTT; CDR3 protein: CASSVFGTSYDTQYF
clone size: -; D gene: -; V gene: TRBV20-1; J gene: TRBJ2-7; CDR3 DNA: TGCAGTGCTAGAGGGGTGCAGGGGGAGCAGTACTTC; CDR3 protein: CSARGVQGEQYF
clone size: -; D gene: -; V gene: TRBV30; J gene: TRBJ2-1; CDR3 DNA: TGTGCCTGGAGTGTACCTCTCATGCTCGGGAGTAAGTACAATGAGCAGTTCTTC; CDR3 protein: CAWSVPLMLGSKYNEQFF
clone size: -; D gene: TRBD2; V gene: TRBV4-2; J gene: TRBJ2-7; CDR3 DNA: TGTGCCAGCAGCCAAGTCGTGGGAGGGCTTTACGAGCAGTACTTC; CDR3 protein: CASSQVVGGLYEQYF
clone size: once; D gene: TRBD2; V gene: TRBV24-1; J gene: TRBJ2-3; CDR3 DNA: TGTGCCACCAGTGACGGCAGTAGCGGGAGCACAGATACGCAGTATTTT; CDR3 protein: CATSDGSSGSTDTQYF
clone size: many; D gene: -; V gene: TRBV24-1; J gene: TRBJ2-7; CDR3 DNA: TGTGCCACCAGTGATCCCTCGGGTCGGTACGAGCAGTACTTC; CDR3 protein: CATSDPSGRYEQYF
clone size: -; D gene: -; V gene: TRBV20-1; J gene: TRBJ1-2; CDR3 DNA: TGCAGTGCTAGCACAGACTATGGCTACACCTTC; CDR3 protein: CSASTDYGYTF
clone size: -; D gene: TRBD2; V gene: TRBV29-1; J gene: TRBJ2-5; CDR3 DNA: TGCAGCGCGGTTAGCGGGACTGTAGAGACCCAGTACTTC; CDR3 protein: CSAVSGTVETQYF
clone size: -; D gene: -; V gene: TRBV6-5; J gene: TRBJ2-1; CDR3 DNA: TGTGCCAGCAGTTACTCTTACTCATACAATGAGCAGTTCTTC; CDR3 protein: CASSYSYSYNEQFF
clone size: -; D gene: -; V gene: TRBV29-1; J gene: TRBJ1-4; CDR3 DNA: TGCAGCGTTAAAGATCGATTTAATGAAAAACTGTTTTTT; CDR3 protein: CSVKDRFNEKLFF
clone size: -; D gene: TRBD2; V gene: TRBV18; J gene: TRBJ2-1; CDR3 DNA: TGTGCCAGCTCACCAGTGGGAGGGTCTAACAATGAGCAGTTCTTC; CDR3 protein: CASSPVGGSNNEQFF
clone size: -; D gene: -; V gene: TRBV27; J gene: TRBJ2-2; CDR3 DNA: TGTGCCAGCAGTCCCCTGAACACCGGGGAGCTGTTTTTT; CDR3 protein: CASSPLNTGELFF